Each of the 19 T cell receptor beta chains below was sequenced from the same sample in a study of cytomegalovirus exposure and HLA in healthy donors. In the PCR, 60 Vbeta and 13 Jbeta primers were used. Assay: immunoSEQ multiplex PCR; the TCRdb copy retains only in-frame clones and omits some. The top ten hold 3.5% to 5% of the sample, which has over 150,000 clones, 65% to 70% seen once. Source material: PBMCs. The receptors here all came from a woman aged 18-29 years in good health and CMV-seropositive.

This rearrangement joins TRBV18 to TRBJ1-5, with 7 nucleotides matching TRBD1. This CDR3 region has 15 residues. Germline values: CDR1 KGHSH, CDR2 LQKENI. Trimming cost V 4 bases and J 5 bases; bases outside gene matches: 8. CDR3 in amino acids: CASSLEQGRHQPQHF. CDR3 nucleotide sequence: TGTGCCAGCTCACTAGAACAGGGGAGGCATCAGCCCCAGCATTTT.

The V and J genes are TRBV7-2 and TRBJ2-6, with D possibly matching TRBD2 (7 bases). Trimming removed 5 bases from V and 1 base from J, with 18 bases in between. Germline V gene sequence: CDR1 SGHTA, CDR2 FQGNSA. The CDR3 is made up of 18 amino acids. The CDR3 DNA sequence: TGTGCCAGCAGCCCCCGCCGGGGGGCTCGGTCTGGGGCCAACGTCCTGACTTTC. Residues: CASSPRRGARSGANVLTF.

There are a few counts of this clone. The chain uses TRBV19 and TRBJ2-3; weak D call: TRBD2 (5 bases). Trimming left V 6 bases short and J 0 bases short, with 13 bases between. This CDR3 region has 15 residues. Germline V gives CDR1 LNHDA, CDR2 SQIVND (reference sequence). The CDR3 DNA follows: TGTGCCAGTAGAAACAATCCTAGCAGCACAGATACGCAGTATTTT. Its protein product is CASRNNPSSTDTQYF.

This clone has just a few counts. The CDR3 sequence: CASSHLEVNTEAFF. CDR3 in DNA: TGTGCCAGCAGCCACTTGGAGGTCAACACTGAAGCTTTCTTT. The chain links TRBV6-6 to TRBJ1-1; D is unclear. Germline V lookup: CDR1 MNHNY, CDR2 SVGAGI (reference sequence). The length of the CDR3 is 14 residues. The V gene lost 6 bases and the J gene lost 2 bases, with 13 bases spanning the gap.

This chain joins TRBV6-1 and TRBJ1-3; TRBD1 matches at 7 bases. The J segment lost 8 bases and the V segment lost 6 bases, leaving 10 bases of the junction unmatched. Germline V lookup: CDR1 MNHNS, CDR2 SASEGT. This CDR3 has 14 amino acids. CDR3 region: CASSKDRKTDTIYF. CDR3 sequence (DNA): TGTGCCAGCAGCAAGGACAGGAAAACCGACACCATATATTTT.

The chain has TRBV28 and TRBJ2-5, with a possible D match to TRBD2 (7 bases). Germline V gene lookup returns CDR1 MDHEN and CDR2 SYDVKM. The CDR3 loop spans 16 amino acids. Deletions cut 2 bases from V and 5 bases from J, with 18 bases between. CDR3: CASSLSWEGVRETQYF. CDR3 nucleotide sequence: TGTGCCAGCAGTTTAAGCTGGGAGGGGGTGCGGGAGACCCAGTACTTC.

This chain uses TRBV30 with TRBJ2-5; TRBD1 aligns across 7 bases. This CDR3 has 14 residues. CDR1 and CDR2 from the germline V gene are GTSNPN and SVGIG (reference sequence). V trimming: 0 bases; J trimming: 2 bases; junction bases outside the gene matches: 3. CDR3 in amino acids: CAWSVGDSQETQYF. The CDR3 DNA sequence: TGTGCCTGGAGTGTAGGGGACAGTCAAGAGACCCAGTACTTC.

This clone was observed a handful of times. The chain carries TRBV27 and TRBJ2-7; 9 bases line up with TRBD1. The CDR3 has 14 amino acids. Germline lookup yields CDR1 MNHEY and CDR2 SMNVEV (reference sequence). Trimming removed 2 bases from V and 7 bases from J; junction bases left unmatched: 6. CDR3 residues: CASSLDRGNREQYF. Here the CDR3 DNA reads TGTGCCAGCAGTTTAGACAGGGGGAATAGGGAGCAGTACTTC.

The chain combines TRBV6-6 with TRBJ1-4, with D uncertain. The CDR3 has 13 amino acids. Trimming removed 8 bases at V and 5 bases at J, with 12 bases between. Germline lookup yields CDR1 MNHNY and CDR2 SVGAGI (reference sequence). For the CDR3, the DNA is TGTGCCAGCTCCCTAAGCGAGAATGAAAAACTGTTTTTT. It yields the protein CASSLSENEKLFF.

V and J are TRBV12-5 and TRBJ2-5, with unresolved D. The CDR3 runs to 13 residues. Germline loops: CDR1 LGHNT, CDR2 FRNRAP. The V end lost 0 bases, the J end lost 4 bases, and 6 bases lay between the germline ends. CDR3 residues: CASGLVSGETQYF. The CDR3 nucleotides are TGTGCTAGTGGTTTGGTATCGGGAGAGACCCAGTACTTC.

The chain uses TRBV5-1 and TRBJ1-1; TRBD1 agrees at 8 bases. This CDR3 is 15 amino acids long. Per germline, CDR1 SGHRS and CDR2 YFSETQ. V lost 1 base and J lost 6; bases outside the gene matches: 8. In nucleotides, the CDR3 is TGCGCCAGCAGCTTGTCCCAGGGGGCGCGGGCTGAAGCTTTCTTT. It specifies CASSLSQGARAEAFF.

The table lists this clone with a count of one. The chain combines TRBV30 with TRBJ1-1, with no clear D. The germline V gene has CDR1 GTSNPN and CDR2 SVGIG (reference sequence). With 3 bases removed from V and 1 base from J, the gap between germline ends came to 18 bases. The CDR3 is 16 amino acids. The CDR3 region has the DNA TGTGCCTGGAGGTTCCCCACCTATTTCAAGAACACTGAAGCTTTCTTT. As protein: CAWRFPTYFKNTEAFF.

The rearrangement links TRBV6-5 to TRBJ1-1; D might be TRBD1 (6 bases). V shed 6 bases and J shed 4 bases, with 15 bases lying between them. From germline, CDR1 is MNHEY and CDR2 SVGAGI. CDR3 length: 14 residues. CDR3 nucleotides: TGTGCCAGCAGGTCGGGCGAGGGGGTCACTGAAGCTTTCTTT. Protein sequence: CASRSGEGVTEAFF.

As to this clone: At the DNA level, this CDR3 is encoded by other sequences in the same sample as well. The chain is built from TRBV11-3 and TRBJ2-7, with 8 bases matching TRBD1. V lost 6 bases and J lost 3; bases outside the gene matches: 4. The CDR3 length is 13 residues. The V gene's germline CDR1 is SGHNT and CDR2 YENEEA. The CDR3 loop reads CASSFGQGYEQYF. CDR3 DNA sequence: TGTGCCAGCAGTTTCGGACAGGGCTACGAGCAGTACTTC. Using reference TRBV11-3 and TRBJ2-7 for the parts outside the CDR3, the full variable domain is EAGVVQSPRYKIIEKKQPVAFWCNPISGHNTLYWYLQNLGQGPELLIRYENEEAVDDSQLPKDRFSAERLKGVDSTLKIQPAELGDSAVYLCASSFGQGYEQYFGPGTRLTVT.

The chain combines TRBV5-1 with TRBJ2-2; the match to TRBD2 covers 11 bases. The length of the CDR3 is 16 residues. Germline-derived CDR1 and CDR2 are SGHRS and YFSETQ. J was trimmed by 1 base and V by 1 base; bases with no gene match: 0. In DNA, the CDR3 is TGCGCCAGCAGCTTGCTAGCGGGGGGGAACACCGGGGAGCTGTTTTTT. It yields the protein CASSLLAGGNTGELFF.

Concerning this clone itself: Other DNA sequences in this sample translate to the same CDR3. The rearrangement joins TRBV9 to TRBJ1-1; D is unclear. Germline CDR1 reads SGDLS; CDR2 reads YYNGEE. This CDR3 has 13 amino acids. Trimming cost V 0 bases and J 2 bases, with 5 bases left between them. Here the CDR3 reads CASSVAGNTEAFF. The CDR3 coding sequence is TGTGCCAGCAGCGTAGCGGGAAACACTGAAGCTTTCTTT.

The chain combines TRBV29-1 with TRBJ2-7, with 10 nucleotides matching TRBD2. V gave up 6 bases and J gave up 3 bases; unmatched junction bases: 5. Germline loops: CDR1 SQVTM, CDR2 ANQGSEA. CDR3 length equals 13 residues. In nucleotides, the CDR3 is TGCAGCGTGGAGCGGGAGGGCCTCTACGAGCAGTACTTC. It translates to CSVEREGLYEQYF.

This clone is a singleton in its sample. The chain recombines TRBV28 with TRBJ1-4; D might be TRBD1 (6 bases). CDR3 length: 15 residues. CDR1 is MDHEN and CDR2 is SYDVKM in the germline V gene. V shed 2 bases and J shed 5 bases, with 12 bases lying between them. In DNA form, the CDR3 reads TGTGCCAGCAGTTTAGGGGGGGCCCAAAATGAAAAACTGTTTTTT. Protein: CASSLGGAQNEKLFF.

The genes are TRBV29-1 and TRBJ1-1, with TRBD1 identical over 7 bases. CDR1 and CDR2 from the germline V gene are SQVTM and ANQGSEA. This CDR3 is built from 13 residues. V was pared by 8 bases and J by 0 bases, with 6 bases of the junction left unmatched. The CDR3 DNA sequence: TGCAGCCACAGGGGACAAGTGAACACTGAAGCTTTCTTT. This sequence encodes CSHRGQVNTEAFF.